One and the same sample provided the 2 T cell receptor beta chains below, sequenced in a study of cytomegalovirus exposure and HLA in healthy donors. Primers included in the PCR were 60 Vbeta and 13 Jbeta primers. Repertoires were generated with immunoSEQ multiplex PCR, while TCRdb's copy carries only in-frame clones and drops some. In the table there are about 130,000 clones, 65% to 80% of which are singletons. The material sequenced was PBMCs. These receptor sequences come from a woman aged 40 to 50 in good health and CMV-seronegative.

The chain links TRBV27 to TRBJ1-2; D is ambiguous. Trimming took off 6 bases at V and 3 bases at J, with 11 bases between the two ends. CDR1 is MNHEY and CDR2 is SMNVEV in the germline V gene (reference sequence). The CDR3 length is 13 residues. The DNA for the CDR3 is TGTGCCAGCAGCCCAAAGGGAGACTATGGCTACACCTTC. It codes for CASSPKGDYGYTF.

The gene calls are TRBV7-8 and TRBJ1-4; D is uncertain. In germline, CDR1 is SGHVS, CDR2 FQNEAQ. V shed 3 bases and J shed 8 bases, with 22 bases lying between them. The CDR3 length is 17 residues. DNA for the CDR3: TGTGCCAGCAGCTTGAACGGCCGAGGACGGGGTTCGGAAAAACTGTTTTTT. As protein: CASSLNGRGRGSEKLFF.